This TCR beta chain was profiled in a study of blood T cell repertoires in COVID-19. Overall study: Researchers got acute and convalescent COVID-19 samples from the United States, Italy and Spain. Sources were T cells, B-cell-depleted T cells, or PBMCs; the material itself was cDNA or gDNA.

Authors' data handling: Reference gene primer amplification yielded estimated nucleated cell counts. Assay used: immunoSEQ multiplex PCR; TCRdb lists only in-frame clones, some missing. V, J and clone size are those of that table, while D and trimming were read from the DNA. The data show tens of thousands of clones, roughly 90% seen once. Sequenced sample: peripheral blood. The receptor comes from a woman aged 60-70 years with acute or convalescent COVID-19.

The CDR3 spells CASSLGPQGAANTGELFF. CDR3 DNA: TGCGCCAGCAGCTTGGGGCCGCAGGGGGCGGCGAACACCGGGGAGCTGTTTTTT. The V and J genes are TRBV5-1 and TRBJ2-2, with TRBD1 matching 8 bases. The CDR3 runs to 18 residues. The germline V gene encodes CDR1 SGHRS and CDR2 YFSETQ. The V segment lost 0 bases and the J segment 0 bases; nucleotides outside the gene matches: 7.